This T cell receptor (beta chain) was observed in a study of T cell responses to AZD1222 COVID-19 vaccine. V was trimmed by 5 bases and J by 0 bases, leaving 11 bases between them. The V gene's germline CDR1 is MNHEY and CDR2 SVGAGI. The CDR3 extends over 15 amino acids. Sequencing used immunoSEQ multiplex PCR; TCRdb keeps in-frame clones, though not all of them. The table has around 160,000 clones, about 90% seen once. The material sequenced was peripheral blood, taken on day 0 of AZD1222 vaccination. V and J are TRBV6-5 and TRBJ1-5; D is perhaps TRBD1 (5 bases). The TCR comes from an adult in good health. The DNA for the CDR3 is TGTGCCAGCAGTAGGGGCAGAAATAGCAATCAGCCCCAGCATTTT. This sequence encodes CASSRGRNSNQPQHF.